This T cell receptor (beta chain) emerged from a study of cytomegalovirus exposure and HLA in healthy donors (dated by TCRdb to between 2016 and 2019). At the level of the whole study: In an earlier analysis of under 750 of the donors, approximately 300 Gb of sequence data and some 100 million unique TCR beta sequences from 150 million to 200 million T cells were reported. An early release covering roughly 600 HLA-typed donors comprised about 300 gigabases of sequencing data and roughly 85 million unique TCR sequences. Of the 300 to 500 genotyped donors, approximately 80% were placed in the genetic ancestry cluster associated with self-reported Caucasian donors. The study aimed to test whether signatures of past pathogen exposure could be identified by cataloging public T cell receptors. The T cell repertoires of some 700 subjects were profiled by immunosequencing and related to cytomegalovirus serostatus. Besides the first cohort of some 670 subjects, a separate validation cohort made up of roughly 120 different subjects was used. To predict cytomegalovirus infection status, the study brought together high-throughput TCR immunosequencing, statistical association of individual TCRs with disease status, and machine learning. A later analysis re-analyzed previously published TCR beta repertoires from approximately 670 donors and added high-resolution HLA genotyping to study TCR occurrence patterns. In the later analysis, no new phenotypic data were used to find candidate immune exposures; instead, reliance was placed on TCR beta sequences and their occurrence across donors. An earlier analysis of 587 of the donors used high-throughput TCR beta sequencing to judge whether each TCR beta V gene segment behaved as functional or pseudogenic. Donor age, sex, ethnicity and CMV serostatus were compiled alongside the repertoire data. Genome-wide SNP genotypes for about 55% of the roughly 670 donors were used in a later genetic analysis, which treated that subset as a discovery cohort. All discovery cohort repertoires had been generated on a single sequencing platform. HLA typing included class I and class II loci at four-digit resolution. Typing coverage varied by locus: about 629-640 donors for A, B, C, DRB1 and DQB1; approximately 560 for DQA1; about 590 for DPA1; roughly 450 for DPB1. Because of strong linkage in the cohort, roughly five DR-DQ haplotypes were treated as single units for association and clustering. On average, around 240,000 unique TCR beta nucleotide sequences were sequenced per donor among some 420 genotyped donors of the cohort, with roughly 19% of those sequences being non-productive. Results the study describes overall, beyond this receptor: CMV serostatus was the only immune exposure information available for the cohort. In a later analysis, HLA-associated TCR beta chains were found to be more clonally expanded and to have lower generation probabilities than equally common non-associated chains. When HLA alleles, especially DR and DQ, strongly co-occurred, attributing TCR associations to individual alleles was difficult. The earlier analysis of 587 of the donors excluded roughly 17 rarely observed V segments, including chromosome 9 orphons, because counts were too low. A later analysis found that most CMV-associated TCR beta chains appeared HLA-restricted, with HLA associations seemingly driven largely by CMV exposure. In a later genetic analysis, a missense DCLRE1C variant was associated with V-gene and J-gene trimming of TCR beta chains, and the association was replicated in an independent cohort. A further reported finding was that TCR beta sequences accurately predicted the HLA-A and HLA-B alleles for most subjects in the first cohort. The authors suggested that the approach could potentially be generalized to other disease states and immunological phenotypes. Presence/absence analyses assumed roughly uniform sequencing depth across donors, an assumption that may not hold. A cluster of highly shared sequence variants was judged likely to be a technical artifact of the sequencing pipeline. Because some donors lacked HLA typing at each locus, the association tests relied only on the typed subset. Only TCR beta chains were sequenced in this cohort, and the absence of alpha or paired-chain data limited detectable features. According to a later analysis, TCR association rates differed among HLA loci, with DRB1 alleles showing the most associated TCRs and HLA-C alleles showing the fewest. Cytomegalovirus status was reported to be diagnosed by the classifier with high specificity and sensitivity in both the original and validation cohorts. An earlier analysis of around 600 of the donors showed that most TCR beta V segments appeared in productive rearrangements either about 87% or about 30% of the time, which broadly matched IMGT annotations. Because the 87-base-pair reads could not distinguish some IMGT-functional V segments, including TRBV6-2 and TRBV6-3, those segments were excluded. The study listed 164 TCR beta chains as associated with cytomegalovirus. Across donors, most TCR sequences were observed very rarely, whereas some public TCRs were present in many individuals. Linkage disequilibrium might explain the correlated functional status among segregating V segments, but an unknown experimental factor could not be ruled out. Compared with the roughly 700-donor mean, donors in an Asian-associated ancestry cluster had fewer N-insertions in productive TCRs, according to a later genetic analysis. A later analysis reported that several top co-occurrence clusters appeared linked to parvovirus B19, influenza, CMV and Epstein-Barr virus. Specific HLA alleles were associated with some 15,000 TCR beta sequences at a false discovery rate of 0.05 in a later analysis. In vitro tests confirmed that a few of the cytomegalovirus-associated TCR beta chains recognize cytomegalovirus antigens.

The germline V gene supplies CDR1 SGHRS and CDR2 YFSETQ. Measured from the cysteine to the phenylalanine, the CDR3 is 16 residues long. Here the CDR3 DNA is all that survives: 48 bases in frame from base 1. Trimming accounts for 3 bases at V and 5 bases at J, while the number of junction bases matched to no gene is 9. The cohort consisted of more than 650 healthy bone marrow donors. At the time of sampling, every cohort member was nominally healthy, though immune exposures that went unrecorded were likely present. The donor tested CMV seropositive, placing the donor among the 250 to 350 seropositive members of the cohort. Each donor provided a peripheral blood sample, and peripheral blood mononuclear cells were used for TCR beta sequencing. The Qiagen DNeasy Blood Extraction Kit was used to extract genomic DNA from the blood cell samples. As to this clone: Its antigen specificity is not known. The sample holds no much larger clone one base away, and base qualities are not on file.

Library construction relied on the immunoSEQ multiplex PCR assay. For the multiplex PCR, a mixture combining 60 forward primers for TCR Vbeta segments and 13 reverse primers for TCR Jbeta segments was used. Amplification of the CDR3 region of rearranged TCR beta genes was performed with a multiplex PCR assay on genomic DNA. Amplified TCR beta libraries were sequenced as 87-base-pair reads on the Illumina HiSeq System. In the authors' own workflow: A later analysis counted about 80 million unique TCR beta chains across the 550 to 750 repertoires, and around 12 million of these chains were shared by at least two donors. A nearest-neighbor algorithm error-corrected the raw reads and collapsed the reads into unique sequences, merging closely related sequences to remove PCR and sequencing errors. Alignment of CDR3 sequences to IMGT reference sequences was used to assign V, D and J gene segments. For a sequence to be retained, at least a six-nucleotide match to both a V gene segment and a J gene segment was required. Rearrangements were called productive when the CDR3 lacked stop codons and stayed in frame with V and J; all others were non-productive. CDR3 was defined according to IMGT convention as the region running from the second conserved V-encoded cysteine to the conserved J-encoded phenylalanine. The earlier analysis of 587 of the donors excluded any sequence lacking an unambiguous match to a single V gene segment. An earlier analysis of some 500 of the donors classified V segments as functional when productive rearrangements were above 56.7% and as segregating when the standard deviation between donors was above 5%. A statistical classification framework was developed to diagnose cytomegalovirus status using the catalog of TCR beta chain sequences. In a later analysis, V and J genes were assigned by comparing TCR nucleotide sequences against IMGT/GENE-DB human TR gene sequences. In a later analysis, CDR3 sequences and most-parsimonious VDJ recombination scenarios were assigned using the TCRdist pipeline. In a later analysis, every TCR beta chain was defined by the combination of its CDR3 amino acid sequence and its V-gene family, and reads without a unique V-gene family were dropped. A later analysis removed several hundred highly shared, low-generation-probability nucleotide sequences to deal with suspected cross-contamination and a sequencing artifact. In a later analysis, a clonal expansion index for each public chain was calculated from normalized within-repertoire ranks of inferred template counts. In a later analysis, generation probabilities were computed with a VDJ recombination model fitted to out-of-frame rearrangements, and the resulting probabilities were checked against IGoR. In a later analysis, hypergeometric tests were used to score TCR-TCR, TCR-HLA and TCR-CMV co-occurrence, with a repertoire-size bias correction applied to TCR pairs. A later analysis estimated false discovery rates by permuting HLA or CMV assignments 20 times. In a later analysis, co-occurring TCRs were grouped using DBSCAN, and TCRdist sequence similarity was added for clustering within HLA-allele-positive subsets. For co-occurrence clustering, repertoires with fewer than 30,000 or more than 120,000 public chains were excluded, along with four to six repertoires with anomalous nucleotide sharing. The immuneACCESS repertoire file appears here via TCRdb, limited to in-frame rearrangements. These files lack a portion of the clones; in checked studies, under half of the deficit traces to unresolved V genes, and the cause of the others is not known. The DNA gave D and trimming, while V, J and clone size come from that table. The sample contains around 190,000 clones, 70% to 75% of them found a single time. Less than 4% of the sample comes from the top ten.

This chain joins TRBV5-1 to TRBJ2-1; 9 bases in the junction line up with TRBD1. The sequence was collected from a woman aged 25 to 39 in good health and CMV-seropositive. The sequenced sample consisted of PBMCs. The DNA is as follows: TGCGCCAGCAGCTGGGGGGACAGGGAGGCCAACAATGAGCAGTTCTTC. Its translation is CASSWGDREANNEQFF.